This paragraph reports one TCR beta chain. The CDR3 covers 15 residues. Looked up from germline, CDR1 is MRHNA and CDR2 is SNTAGT. V gave up 0 bases and J gave up 7 bases, with 13 bases separating them. This sample stems from a study of blood T cell repertoires in COVID-19. Produced via immunoSEQ multiplex PCR; TCRdb's table is partial and in-frame only. This table holds approximately 81,000 clones, 75% to 90% found once. Study members were between about 18 and 100 years old and lived in 20 to 30 US regions. The chain couples TRBV6-4 to TRBJ2-1; TRBD2 is a possible D gene (6 bases). Specimen: PBMCs or T cells enriched from blood (not recorded which). This receptor was obtained from a woman between 50 and 59 years old with acute COVID-19. The CDR3: CASSDSRRDWNEQFF. In nucleotides, the CDR3 is TGTGCCAGCAGTGACTCGAGGCGGGATTGGAATGAGCAGTTCTTC.